The entry below describes one T cell receptor (beta chain). The data derive from a study of blood T cell repertoires in COVID-19. The study assigned cohorts using participant-reported clinical history. Sequenced by immunoSEQ multiplex PCR; TCRdb stores in-frame clones only, minus some. Here the sample spans over 350,000 clones, 80% to 95% being singletons. Germline V CDR1 and CDR2: LGHDT, YNNKEL (reference sequence). The length of the CDR3 is 18 residues. Trimming shortened V by 3 bases and J by 8 bases, and 26 bases separated the two germline ends. The J gene is TRBJ1-3, the V gene TRBV3-1 (or the pseudogene TRBV3-2), with no clear D. This clonotype was obtained from a woman aged 40 to 50 who had been exposed to COVID-19. Sequencing input: PBMCs or T cells enriched from blood (not recorded which). The CDR3 nucleotides read TGTGCCAGCAGCCATTCAGGCATTTACACCGGTTTTCTCCACACCATATATTTT. Translated: CASSHSGIYTGFLHTIYF.